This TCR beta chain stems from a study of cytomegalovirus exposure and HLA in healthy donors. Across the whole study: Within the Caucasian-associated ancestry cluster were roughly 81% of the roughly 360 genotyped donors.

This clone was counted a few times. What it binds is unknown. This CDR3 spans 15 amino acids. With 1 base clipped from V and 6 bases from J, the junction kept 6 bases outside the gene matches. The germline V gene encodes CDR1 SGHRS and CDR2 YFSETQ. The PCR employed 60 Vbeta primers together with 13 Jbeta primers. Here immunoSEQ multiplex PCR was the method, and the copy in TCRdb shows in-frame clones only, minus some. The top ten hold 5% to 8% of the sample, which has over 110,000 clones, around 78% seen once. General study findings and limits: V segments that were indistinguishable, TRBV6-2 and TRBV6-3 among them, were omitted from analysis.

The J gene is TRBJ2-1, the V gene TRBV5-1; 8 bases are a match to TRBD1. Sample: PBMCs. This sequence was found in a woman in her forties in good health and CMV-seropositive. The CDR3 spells CASSLWQGASNEQFF. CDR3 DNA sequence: TGCGCCAGCAGCTTGTGGCAGGGGGCTTCCAATGAGCAGTTCTTC.